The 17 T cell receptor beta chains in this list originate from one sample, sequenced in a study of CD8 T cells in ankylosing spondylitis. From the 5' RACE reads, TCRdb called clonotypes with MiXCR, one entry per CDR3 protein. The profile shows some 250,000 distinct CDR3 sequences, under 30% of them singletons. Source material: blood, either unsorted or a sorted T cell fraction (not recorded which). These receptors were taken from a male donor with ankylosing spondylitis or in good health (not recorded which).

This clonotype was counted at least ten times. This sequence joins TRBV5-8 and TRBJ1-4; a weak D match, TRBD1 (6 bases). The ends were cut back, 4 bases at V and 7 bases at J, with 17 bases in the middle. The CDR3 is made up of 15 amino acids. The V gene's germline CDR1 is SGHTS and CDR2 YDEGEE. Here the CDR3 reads CASSPGTKGGEKLFF. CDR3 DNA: TGTGCCAGCAGCCCAGGGACCAAAGGGGGTGAAAAACTGTTTTTT.

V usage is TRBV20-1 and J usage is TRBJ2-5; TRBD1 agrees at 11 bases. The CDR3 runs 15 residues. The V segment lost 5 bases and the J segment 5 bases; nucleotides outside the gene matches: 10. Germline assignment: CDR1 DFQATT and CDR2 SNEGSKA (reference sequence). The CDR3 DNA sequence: TGCAGTGCTCCAGGACAGGGGGCGAGAGAGGAGACCCAGTACTTC. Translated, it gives CSAPGQGAREETQYF.

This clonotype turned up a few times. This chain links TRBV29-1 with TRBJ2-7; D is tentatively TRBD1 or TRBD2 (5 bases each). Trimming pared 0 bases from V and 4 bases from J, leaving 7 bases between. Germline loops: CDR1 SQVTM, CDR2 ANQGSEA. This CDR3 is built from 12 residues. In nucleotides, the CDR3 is TGCAGCGTTGAAGATGGGGGTTACGAGCAGTACTTC. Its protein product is CSVEDGGYEQYF.

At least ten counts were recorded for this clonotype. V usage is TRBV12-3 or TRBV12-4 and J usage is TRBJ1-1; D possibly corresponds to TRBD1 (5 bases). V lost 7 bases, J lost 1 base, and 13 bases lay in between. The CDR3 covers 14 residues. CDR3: CASTKGLTNTEAFF. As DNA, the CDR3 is TGTGCCAGCACGAAGGGGCTCACGAACACTGAAGCTTTCTTT.

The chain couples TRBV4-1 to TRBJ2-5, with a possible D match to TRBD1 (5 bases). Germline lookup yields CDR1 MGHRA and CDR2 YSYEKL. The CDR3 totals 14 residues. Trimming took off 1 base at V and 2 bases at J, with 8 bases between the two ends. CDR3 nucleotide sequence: TGCGCCAGCAGCCAAGTGGCAGGGCAAGAGACCCAGTACTTC. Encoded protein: CASSQVAGQETQYF.

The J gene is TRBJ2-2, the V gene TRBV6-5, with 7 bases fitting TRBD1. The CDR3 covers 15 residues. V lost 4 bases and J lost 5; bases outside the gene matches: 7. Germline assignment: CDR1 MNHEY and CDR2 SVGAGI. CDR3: CASSFQGVGTGELFF. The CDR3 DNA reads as TGTGCCAGCAGTTTCCAGGGGGTAGGAACCGGGGAGCTGTTTTTT.

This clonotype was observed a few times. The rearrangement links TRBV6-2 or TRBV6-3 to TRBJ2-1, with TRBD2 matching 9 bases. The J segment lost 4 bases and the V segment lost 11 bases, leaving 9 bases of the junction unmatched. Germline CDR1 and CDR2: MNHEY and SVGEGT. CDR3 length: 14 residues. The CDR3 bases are TGTGCCGCGGGGGGGCTACGTGGTTACAATGAGCAGTTCTTC. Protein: CAAGGLRGYNEQFF.

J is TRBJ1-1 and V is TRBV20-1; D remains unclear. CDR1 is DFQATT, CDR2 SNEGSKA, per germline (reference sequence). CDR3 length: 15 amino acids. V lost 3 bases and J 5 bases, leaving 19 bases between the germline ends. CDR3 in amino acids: CSASGMSGWGTEAFF. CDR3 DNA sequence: TGCAGTGCTAGTGGCATGTCAGGATGGGGAACTGAAGCTTTCTTT.

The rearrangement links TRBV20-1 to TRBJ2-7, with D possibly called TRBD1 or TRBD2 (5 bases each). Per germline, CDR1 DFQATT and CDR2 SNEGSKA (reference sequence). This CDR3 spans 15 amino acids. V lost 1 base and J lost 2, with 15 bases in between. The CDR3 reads CSARGTGTSTYEQYF. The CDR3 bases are TGCAGTGCTAGAGGGACCGGGACCTCTACCTACGAGCAGTACTTC.

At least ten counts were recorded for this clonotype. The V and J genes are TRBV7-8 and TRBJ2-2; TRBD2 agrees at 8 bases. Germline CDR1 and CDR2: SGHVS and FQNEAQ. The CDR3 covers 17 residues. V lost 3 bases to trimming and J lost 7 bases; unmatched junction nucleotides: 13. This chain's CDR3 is CASSFERGLARVGELFF. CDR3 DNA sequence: TGTGCCAGCAGCTTTGAGCGCGGACTAGCTCGGGTCGGGGAGCTGTTTTTT. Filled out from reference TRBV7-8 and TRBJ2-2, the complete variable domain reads GAGVSQSPRYKVAKRGQDVALRCDPISGHVSLFWYQQALGQGPEFLTYFQNEAQLDKSGLPSDRFFAERPEGSVSTLKIQRTQQEDSAVYLCASSFERGLARVGELFFGEGSRLTVL.

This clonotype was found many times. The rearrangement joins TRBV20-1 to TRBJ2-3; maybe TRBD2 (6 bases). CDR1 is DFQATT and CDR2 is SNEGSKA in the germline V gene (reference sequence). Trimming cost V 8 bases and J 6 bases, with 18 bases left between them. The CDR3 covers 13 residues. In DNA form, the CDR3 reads TGCAGTCGTTCCGGGGGACGGGGCGATACGCAGTATTTT. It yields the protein CSRSGGRGDTQYF.

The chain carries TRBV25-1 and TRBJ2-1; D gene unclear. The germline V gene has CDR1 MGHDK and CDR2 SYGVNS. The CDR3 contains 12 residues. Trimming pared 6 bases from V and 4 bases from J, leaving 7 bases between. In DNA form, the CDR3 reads TGTGCCAGCAGAGACGGGTACAATGAGCAGTTCTTC. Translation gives CASRDGYNEQFF.

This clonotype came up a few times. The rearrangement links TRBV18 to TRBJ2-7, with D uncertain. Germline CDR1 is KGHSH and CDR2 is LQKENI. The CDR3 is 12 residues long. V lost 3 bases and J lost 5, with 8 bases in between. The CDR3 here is CASSPVANEQYF. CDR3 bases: TGTGCCAGCTCACCTGTGGCGAACGAGCAGTACTTC.

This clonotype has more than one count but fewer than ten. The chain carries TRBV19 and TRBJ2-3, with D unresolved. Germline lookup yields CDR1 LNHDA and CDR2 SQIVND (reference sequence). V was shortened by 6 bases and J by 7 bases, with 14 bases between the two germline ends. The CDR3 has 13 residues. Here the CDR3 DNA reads TGTGCCAGTAGACCCACGATGGGGAATACGCAGTATTTT. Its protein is CASRPTMGNTQYF.

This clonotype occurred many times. CDR3 sequence: CSVAYQMNTEAFF. As DNA, the CDR3 is TGCAGCGTTGCGTACCAGATGAACACTGAAGCTTTCTTT. This chain joins TRBV29-1 and TRBJ1-1, with no clear D. V shed 4 bases and J shed 0 bases, with 9 bases lying between them. This CDR3 has 13 amino acids. Germline V lookup: CDR1 SQVTM, CDR2 ANQGSEA.

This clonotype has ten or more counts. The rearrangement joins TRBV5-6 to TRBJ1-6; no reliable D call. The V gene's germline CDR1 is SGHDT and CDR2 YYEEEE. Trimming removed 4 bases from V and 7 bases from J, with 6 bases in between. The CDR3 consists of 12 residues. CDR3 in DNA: TGTGCCAGCAGCAGATCAAATTCACCCCTCCACTTT. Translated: CASSRSNSPLHF.

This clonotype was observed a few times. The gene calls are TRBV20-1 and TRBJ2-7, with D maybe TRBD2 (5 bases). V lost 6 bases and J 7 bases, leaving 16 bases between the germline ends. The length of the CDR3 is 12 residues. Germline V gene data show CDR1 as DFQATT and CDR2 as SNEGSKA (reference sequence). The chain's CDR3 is CSANRPGIEQYF. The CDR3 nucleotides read TGCAGTGCCAACCGACCCGGGATAGAGCAGTACTTC.